This paragraph covers one TCR beta chain sequence. Produced via immunoSEQ multiplex PCR; TCRdb's table is partial and in-frame only. The sample includes 50,000 to 80,000 clones, roughly 92% of them seen just once. The length of the CDR3 is 16 residues. The trim removed 2 bases at V and 2 bases at J, leaving 4 bases unmatched. Germline CDR1 reads MDHEN; CDR2 reads SYDVKM. The source of the sample is a study of T cell changes during pregnancy in multiple sclerosis. This sequence was found in a female donor with multiple sclerosis, enrolled in a pregnancy study. The chain links TRBV28 to TRBJ2-1, with 9 bases that match TRBD2. This sample comprised peripheral blood, obtained in the second trimester of pregnancy. The CDR3 region has the DNA TGTGCCAGCAGTTTAGGGCTAGCGGGACCCTACAATGAGCAGTTCTTC. It yields the protein CASSLGLAGPYNEQFF.